This TCR beta chain was sequenced in a study of T cells in Graves' hyperthyroidism and ophthalmopathy. Across the whole study: Peripheral blood sampling occurred at initial diagnosis, before any treatment.

This clonotype was seen many times. The CDR3 length is 14 residues. Germline V lookup: CDR1 SNHLY, CDR2 FYNNEI. With 5 bases clipped from V and 7 bases from J, the junction kept 6 bases outside the gene matches. The source material, RNA transcripts, was used to amplify TCR beta CDR3 regions. The HTBI set primed first-round TCR CDR3 RT-PCR. Via MiXCR, TCRdb re-called the multiplex PCR reads, giving one row per CDR3 protein. Of fewer than 750,000 distinct CDR3 sequences in the sample, 14% were seen once. The chain is built from TRBV2 and TRBJ2-1, with 9 nucleotides matching TRBD1. The TCR originated in a woman in her fifties or sixties with Graves' ophthalmopathy. The sequencing input was blood. The CDR3 region has the DNA TGTGCCAGCAGTCCGGACAGGGGCTTTAATGAGCAGTTCTTC. This sequence encodes CASSPDRGFNEQFF.